The 25 T cell receptor beta chains in this list originate from one sample, sequenced in a study of T-cell memory formation after mild COVID-19. TCRdb itself ran the 5' RACE reads through MiXCR, one entry per CDR3 protein. The data show 260,000 or so distinct CDR3 sequences, around 17% seen once. Sequencing was done on a sample of PBMCs or a T cell subset sorted from them (not recorded which). These receptors came from a man between 18 and 35 years old who had mild COVID-19 (a few samples of this study predate the infection). Cell type and time point are not known.

The chain links TRBV4-1 to TRBJ2-5; no firm D call. V lost 0 bases to trimming and J lost 3 bases, with 8 bases between them. CDR1 is MGHRA and CDR2 is YSYEKL in the germline V gene. The CDR3 has 14 residues. For the CDR3, the DNA is TGCGCCAGCAGCCAAGAGGGCTATGAAGAGACCCAGTACTTC. Its translation: CASSQEGYEETQYF.

This clonotype has at least ten counts. The rearrangement joins TRBV2 to TRBJ2-2, with 9 bases aligning to TRBD1. Germline V gene sequence: CDR1 SNHLY, CDR2 FYNNEI. CDR3 size: 13 residues. Trimming removed 6 bases from V and 7 bases from J; junction bases left unmatched: 3. The CDR3 loop is CASRGQGGGELFF. The CDR3 nucleotides are TGTGCCAGCAGGGGACAGGGAGGCGGGGAGCTGTTTTTT.

In this sample, this clonotype turned up a few times. V usage is TRBV4-1 and J usage is TRBJ1-5; perhaps TRBD1 as D (6 bases). This CDR3 contains 15 residues. Trimming removed 0 bases from V and 7 bases from J, with 13 bases in between. Germline CDR1 is MGHRA and CDR2 is YSYEKL. The DNA of the CDR3 is TGCGCCAGCAGCCAAGACGGGGGGGCAGAGCAGCCCCAGCATTTT. The encoded protein is CASSQDGGAEQPQHF.

The rearrangement links TRBV5-1 to TRBJ1-1, with D uncertain. The CDR3 length is 14 residues. The germline V gene encodes CDR1 SGHRS and CDR2 YFSETQ. Trimming removed 3 bases from V and 10 bases from J, with 19 bases in between. The CDR3 spells CASSSPRSGGGAFF. In nucleotides, the CDR3 is TGCGCCAGCAGCTCGCCCAGGTCGGGAGGTGGAGCTTTCTTT. The whole variable domain, filled in from reference TRBV5-1 and TRBJ1-1, reads KAGVTQTPRYLIKTRGQQVTLSCSPISGHRSVSWYQQTPGQGLQFLFEYFSETQRNKGNFPGRFSGRQFSNSRSEMNVSTLELGDSALYLCASSSPRSGGGAFFGQGTRLTVV.

This clonotype turned up a few times. This chain connects TRBV12-3 or TRBV12-4 to TRBJ1-3; D unresolved. V was trimmed by 7 bases and J by 7 bases, leaving 11 bases between them. This CDR3 comprises 12 residues. The CDR3 sequence: CASTKKSNTIYF. In DNA form, the CDR3 reads TGTGCCAGCACCAAAAAAAGTAACACCATATATTTT.

This clonotype was seen only a few times. The chain couples TRBV20-1 to TRBJ2-5, with D unresolved. Germline V gene sequence: CDR1 DFQATT, CDR2 SNEGSKA (reference sequence). The CDR3 runs 12 residues. Trimming cost V 3 bases and J 1 base, with 6 bases left between them. This CDR3 reads CSASPRQETQYF. In nucleotides, the CDR3 is TGCAGTGCTAGTCCCCGCCAAGAGACCCAGTACTTC.

The chain carries TRBV12-3 or TRBV12-4 and TRBJ1-2, with 8 nucleotides matching TRBD1. The CDR3 spans 14 residues. V shed 4 bases and J 2 bases; nucleotides not matched to a gene: 3. Here the CDR3 reads CASSWTGINYGYTF. In nucleotides, the CDR3 is TGTGCCAGCAGTTGGACAGGGATCAACTATGGCTACACCTTC.

This clonotype was observed a few times. The chain joins TRBV7-2 to TRBJ1-2; D may be TRBD1 (6 bases). V dropped 3 bases and J dropped 8 bases, with 13 bases sitting between them. The CDR3 runs to 13 residues. CDR1 is SGHTA, CDR2 FQGNSA, per germline. The CDR3, as DNA: TGTGCCAGCAGCTTTTCAGGGGCAGGAGGCTACACCTTC. Protein sequence: CASSFSGAGGYTF.

This clonotype was observed a handful of times. The chain is built from TRBV4-1 and TRBJ2-7; D is unclear. This CDR3 spans 11 amino acids. V gave up 4 bases and J gave up 8 bases, with 9 bases separating them. The germline gives CDR1 MGHRA, CDR2 YSYEKL. CDR3 nucleotides: TGCGCCAGCAGCCGGGCCACCAAGCAGTACGTC. Translation gives CASSRATKQYV.

This clonotype has more than one count but fewer than ten. The V call is TRBV10-3, the J call TRBJ1-1, with D unresolved. The ends were cut back, 6 bases at V and 2 bases at J, with 13 bases in the middle. Germline CDR1 reads ENHRY; CDR2 reads SYGVKD. CDR3 length: 14 residues. The CDR3, as DNA: TGTGCCATCAGCCCGGGCCTCAAAAACACTGAAGCTTTCTTT. The encoded protein is CAISPGLKNTEAFF.

The chain has TRBV4-1 and TRBJ1-5, with a weak D call TRBD1 (5 bases). The germline V and J ends were trimmed by 4 bases and 0 bases, with 19 bases remaining between them. This CDR3 has 18 residues. Germline CDR1 is MGHRA and CDR2 is YSYEKL. The CDR3 region is CASSRLGTGGLSNQPQHF. Here the CDR3 DNA reads TGCGCCAGCAGCCGCCTCGGGACCGGAGGTCTTAGCAATCAGCCCCAGCATTTT.

This clonotype was seen a handful of times. The chain has TRBV4-1 and TRBJ1-1; D perhaps matches TRBD1 (5 bases). The germline V gene has CDR1 MGHRA and CDR2 YSYEKL. The CDR3 consists of 16 residues. Deletions cut 1 base from V and 2 bases from J, with 14 bases between. The CDR3 is CASSQVWGGSNTEAFF. For the CDR3, the DNA is TGCGCCAGCAGCCAAGTTTGGGGGGGGAGTAACACTGAAGCTTTCTTT.

This clonotype was observed a handful of times. The V gene is TRBV10-2, the J gene TRBJ2-3; a possible D gene is TRBD1 (5 bases). CDR3 length: 15 amino acids. V lost 3 bases and J lost 3, with 13 bases in between. Germline V lookup: CDR1 WSHSY, CDR2 SAAADI. The CDR3 DNA reads TGCGCCAGCAGTGACTACAGGTTAAGGACAGATACGCAGTATTTT. Its translation: CASSDYRLRTDTQYF.

A remark on this clonotype: The junction differs from germline at one of its ends, possibly a read error. This chain joins TRBV10-3 and TRBJ2-5, with TRBD2 matching over 10 bases. The CDR3 is made up of 18 amino acids. CDR1 and CDR2 from the germline V gene are ENHRY and SYGVKD. This CDR3 reads CAISESLAGAIVQETKYF. CDR3 DNA sequence: TGTGCCATCAGTGAGTCGCTAGCGGGGGCAATCGTCCAAGAGACCAAGTACTTC.

V gene TRBV6-5 combines with J gene TRBJ2-2, with D maybe TRBD2 (5 bases). Per the germline V gene, CDR1 is MNHEY and CDR2 is SVGAGI. The CDR3 loop spans 16 amino acids. V gave up 2 bases and J gave up 5 bases, with 15 bases separating them. As DNA, the CDR3 is TGTGCCAGCAGTTACGGTTTAGCGAGGTGGACCGGGGAGCTGTTTTTT. This gives the protein CASSYGLARWTGELFF.

The chain joins TRBV4-2 to TRBJ1-3; D is ambiguous. The V end lost 0 bases, the J end lost 1 base, and 10 bases lay between the germline ends. The CDR3 is made up of 16 amino acids. Germline CDR1 is LGHNA and CDR2 is YNFKEQ. DNA for the CDR3: TGTGCCAGCAGCCAAGAGAGGGCGGGTTCTGGAAACACCATATATTTT. Protein sequence: CASSQERAGSGNTIYF.

This clonotype was counted only a few times. V gene TRBV4-1 combines with J gene TRBJ2-5; 8 nucleotides line up with TRBD1. The CDR3 is made up of 16 amino acids. The junction had 9 bases not matched to a gene; V was cut back by 3 bases and J by 3 bases. Germline V gene sequence: CDR1 MGHRA, CDR2 YSYEKL. Here the CDR3 DNA reads TGCGCCAGCAGCCAGAGACAGGGGACCTTGAAAGAGACCCAGTACTTC. Translated: CASSQRQGTLKETQYF.

The chain employs TRBV12-3 or TRBV12-4 and TRBJ2-3; 8 nucleotides match TRBD1. The CDR3 sequence is 18 residues long. V was pared by 5 bases and J by 3 bases, with 16 bases of the junction left unmatched. Here the CDR3 DNA reads TGTGCCAGCAGTAGCAGGGGGCCTCTTCTTCTTCTTACAGATACGCAGTATTTT. Encoded protein: CASSSRGPLLLLTDTQYF.

The rearrangement uses TRBV9 and TRBJ2-1, with D unresolved. Germline V gene lookup returns CDR1 SGDLS and CDR2 YYNGEE. The V end was cut by 0 bases, the J end by 5 bases, with 15 bases between. The CDR3 contains 16 residues. CDR3 in DNA: TGTGCCAGCAGCGTAGTTGTCAGGAGTTTCCACAATGAGCAGTTCTTC. Its translation is CASSVVVRSFHNEQFF.

The genes are TRBV20-1 and TRBJ2-5; 7 bases align to TRBD2. The V and J ends lost 5 bases and 5 bases, in that order; junction bases with no gene match: 8. This CDR3 contains 13 residues. Per the germline V gene, CDR1 is DFQATT and CDR2 is SNEGSKA (reference sequence). The CDR3 DNA reads TGCAGTGCTGACGGGGGGTCTGGGGAGACCCAGTACTTC. Amino acids: CSADGGSGETQYF.

The rearrangement joins TRBV3-1 to TRBJ1-6; TRBD1 might be the D (6 bases). The length of the CDR3 is 15 residues. V dropped 0 bases and J dropped 9 bases, with 12 bases sitting between them. Germline assignment: CDR1 LGHDT and CDR2 YNNKEL (reference sequence). DNA of the CDR3: TGTGCCAGCAGCCAAGATTTTACAGGGACTTCACCCCTCCACTTT. It encodes CASSQDFTGTSPLHF.

This clonotype has just a few counts. The V call is TRBV12-3 or TRBV12-4, the J call TRBJ2-5; D ambiguous. CDR3 length: 14 amino acids. The V gene lost 8 bases and the J gene lost 5 bases, with 18 bases spanning the gap. As DNA, the CDR3 is TGTGCCAGCGCCCCCCAGGTAGCTTGGGAGACCCAGTACTTC. It encodes CASAPQVAWETQYF.

This clonotype appeared a few times. The chain couples TRBV10-3 to TRBJ2-7, with 10 nucleotides matching TRBD1. This CDR3 spans 15 amino acids. Germline V CDR1 and CDR2: ENHRY, SYGVKD. V shed 2 bases, J shed 4 bases, and the junction held 5 bases outside the gene matches. The CDR3 DNA follows: TGTGCCATCAGTGAGAGGGGACAGGGGCTGTACGAGCAGTACTTC. Encoded protein: CAISERGQGLYEQYF.

The rearrangement links TRBV7-2 to TRBJ2-5; TRBD2 aligns across 7 bases. The germline gives CDR1 SGHTA, CDR2 FQGNSA. Losses at the gene ends were 3 bases for V and 5 bases for J; bases not matched to a gene: 9. This CDR3 spans 15 amino acids. CDR3 nucleotides: TGTGCCAGCAGCTTTAGCGTGCTGGGGGGGGAGACCCAGTACTTC. It specifies CASSFSVLGGETQYF.

CDR3 in DNA: TGCGCCAGCAGCCAAGACGGCCATCAGCCCCAGCATTTT. This translates into CASSQDGHQPQHF. V and J are TRBV4-3 and TRBJ1-5; D is unclear. Germline CDR1 reads LGHNA; CDR2 reads YSLEER. This CDR3 is built from 13 residues. V lost 0 bases, J lost 5 bases, and 5 bases lay in between.